The rows below give T cell receptor beta chains drawn from one sample of a study of blood T cell repertoires in COVID-19. Clones were read by immunoSEQ multiplex PCR, and TCRdb kept only the in-frame ones, dropping some. In the table there are around 150,000 clones, around 85% of which are singletons. The sample was peripheral blood. The origin of the receptors is a human donor with acute or convalescent COVID-19. The donor label of this sample is uncertain. The CDR3 runs from the conserved cysteine through the conserved F or W. Fields, in order: D gene, clone size, J gene, CDR3 length, V gene, CDR3 DNA, CDR3 protein. The D gene is left open where the match is weak. The size entry is marked missing in some rows and otherwise reads once, few, many or a size class.

.	.	TRBJ2-1	15	TRBV18	TGTGCCAGCTCACGCGGACTCCCTGTTACCAATGAGCAGTTCTTC	CASSRGLPVTNEQFF
.	.	TRBJ2-1	17	TRBV24-1	TGTGCCACCAGTGACTCACAGGGTTCAAGCTCCTACAATGAGCAGTTCTTC	CATSDSQGSSSYNEQFF
TRBD2	.	TRBJ2-5	15	TRBV20-1	TGCAGTGCTAGTAATAGCGGGGGTTCCCAAGAGACCCAGTACTTC	CSASNSGGSQETQYF
.	.	TRBJ2-7	14	TRBV2	TGTGCCAGCAGTGAGGGCAGGGTGTCGGACGAGCAGTACTTC	CASSEGRVSDEQYF
TRBD2	.	TRBJ2-7	15	TRBV5-4	TGTGCCAGCAGCCCGGGGGGGGGAAGGGTTGGCGAGCAGTACTTC	CASSPGGGRVGEQYF
TRBD2	.	TRBJ2-7	11	TRBV29-1	TGCAGCGTGGGGAGGGGCGACGAGCAGTACTTC	CSVGRGDEQYF
TRBD1	.	TRBJ2-1	19	TRBV6-1	TGTGCCAGCAGTGAAGAACTGATGGGACAGGGGTTCACCTACAATGAGCAGTTCTTC	CASSEELMGQGFTYNEQFF
TRBD1	few	TRBJ1-1	14	TRBV29-1	TGCAGCGTTACTGAGACAGGGAGGAGCACTGAAGCTTTCTTT	CSVTETGRSTEAFF
.	.	TRBJ2-1	16	TRBV5-1	TGCGCCAGCAGCTGGGGGACTTCCCCCCCCAGTGATGAGCAGTTCTTC	CASSWGTSPPSDEQFF
TRBD2	.	TRBJ2-1	16	TRBV27	TGTGCCAGCAGTCCCTTACGGACTAGCGGATACAATGAGCAGTTCTTC	CASSPLRTSGYNEQFF
.	.	TRBJ1-1	18	TRBV5-1	TGCGCCCGCAGCTTGGCTGGGGGGCGCGGGGAGGGGAACACTGAAGCTTTCTTT	CARSLAGGRGEGNTEAFF
TRBD1	.	TRBJ1-1	12	TRBV29-1	TGCAGCTCCGGGACAGGGAACACTGAAGCTTTCTTT	CSSGTGNTEAFF
.	.	TRBJ1-4	15	TRBV27	TGTGCCAGCAGCCCCCGGGTGGGAACTAATGAAAAACTGTTTTTT	CASSPRVGTNEKLFF
.	few	TRBJ2-3	15	TRBV5-5	TGTGCCAGCAGCTTGGCCGTAGCTACCTCCGATACGCAGTATTTT	CASSLAVATSDTQYF
TRBD1	.	TRBJ1-2	12	TRBV7-9	TGTGCCAGCACCCGACAGGGGAGAGGCTACACCTTC	CASTRQGRGYTF
TRBD1	.	TRBJ2-7	19	TRBV7-2	TGTGCCAGCAGCATCCCCGGGACAGGGGGCGGTCAACTCTCCTACGAGCAGTACTTC	CASSIPGTGGGQLSYEQYF
.	.	TRBJ2-7	13	TRBV18	TGTGCCAGCTCACAGGGGCAAAGTAACGAGCAGTACTTC	CASSQGQSNEQYF
.	once	TRBJ1-5	16	TRBV7-2	TGTGCCAGCAGCTGGGTTGGAGGAGACAGCAATCAGCCCCAGCATTTT	CASSWVGGDSNQPQHF
.	.	TRBJ1-5	16	TRBV19	TGTGCCAGTAGTACTTGGGGGGATTTGGGGAATCAGCCCCAGCATTTT	CASSTWGDLGNQPQHF
.	.	TRBJ1-1	14	TRBV3-1/TRBV3-2	TGTGCCAGCAGCCTCTACAGGGAGAACACTGAAGCTTTCTTT	CASSLYRENTEAFF
.	.	TRBJ1-1	13	TRBV12-5	TGTGCTACCAACTCGGACAGGAACACTGAAGCTTTCTTT	CATNSDRNTEAFF
.	.	TRBJ1-1	17	TRBV11-3	TGTGCCAGCAGCTTAGTGGGCCTCAGGGGTCTTGCTACTGAAGCTTTCTTT	CASSLVGLRGLATEAFF
.	.	TRBJ1-2	18	TRBV4-1	TGCGCCAGCAGCCAAGAGGGCAGGGGCCCATTCCTCAACTATGGCTACACCTTC	CASSQEGRGPFLNYGYTF
TRBD1	.	TRBJ1-2	15	TRBV7-8	TGTGCCAGCAGCCCTCGGACAGGGAGCAACTATGGCTACACCTTC	CASSPRTGSNYGYTF
.	.	TRBJ2-4	16	TRBV7-2	TGTGCCAGCAGCCCGCGGGACTGGTTAGCCAAAAACATTCAGTACTTC	CASSPRDWLAKNIQYF
TRBD1	few	TRBJ1-5	15	TRBV4-1	TGCGCCAGCAGCCGTTTACAGGGGGCCAATCAGCCCCAGCATTTT	CASSRLQGANQPQHF
.	.	TRBJ2-3	14	TRBV19	TGTGCCAGTAGTATTCGACAGGCCTCGGATACGCAGTATTTT	CASSIRQASDTQYF
.	once	TRBJ1-5	17	TRBV27	TGTGCCAGCAGTTTATCATCGGGGGTAAGGGGCAATCAGCCCCAGCATTTT	CASSLSSGVRGNQPQHF
.	few	TRBJ2-2	14	TRBV27	TGTGCCAGCAGTTTAACCCAGGCAACGGGGGAGCTGTTTTTT	CASSLTQATGELFF
.	.	TRBJ2-6	17	TRBV18	TGTGCCAGCTCACCGAGTCAGGCGAACTCTGGGGCCAACGTCCTGACTTTC	CASSPSQANSGANVLTF
TRBD1	few	TRBJ2-5	15	TRBV10-3	TGTGCCATCGGAAAACCGGGACAGGGGGTGGAGACCCAGTACTTC	CAIGKPGQGVETQYF
TRBD1	.	TRBJ2-7	16	TRBV19	TGTGCCAGTAGCCCCGGACAGGGCTCCCGCTCCTACGAGCAGTACTTC	CASSPGQGSRSYEQYF
TRBD2	.	TRBJ2-3	15	TRBV19	TGTGCCAGTAGTACGGCGGGGGGGTACACAGATACGCAGTATTTT	CASSTAGGYTDTQYF
TRBD2	.	TRBJ2-7	14	TRBV3-1/TRBV3-2	TGTGCCAGCAGTCCCACTAGCGGGGTCGGGGAGCAGTACTTC	CASSPTSGVGEQYF
.	.	TRBJ1-2	16	TRBV7-3	TGTGCCAGCAGCTTAGATGGGGCCGGCTCTAACTATGGCTACACCTTC	CASSLDGAGSNYGYTF
TRBD1	.	TRBJ2-3	20	TRBV3-1/TRBV3-2	TGTGCCAGCAGCCCCCTGGGGGGACAGGGGCCCCAATCTAGCACAGATACGCAGTATTTT	CASSPLGGQGPQSSTDTQYF
.	.	TRBJ1-2	15	TRBV7-6	TGTGCCAGCAGCTCTAGGAACGCCCGCATCGATGGCTACACCTTC	CASSSRNARIDGYTF
TRBD1	.	TRBJ1-4	14	TRBV19	TGTGCCAGTACCCTTAAGGGGACAGGGCTCAAACTGTTTTTT	CASTLKGTGLKLFF
.	.	TRBJ1-1	14	TRBV7-9	TGTGCCAGCAGCTCAACCGGGGGGTTGGCTGAAGCTTTCTTT	CASSSTGGLAEAFF
.	once	TRBJ2-6	15	TRBV6-5	TGTGCCAGCAAAGGGGGGGAGGCTGGGGCCAACGTCCTGACTTTC	CASKGGEAGANVLTF